This T cell receptor beta chain was sequenced for a study of shared clonotypes between healthy human individuals. Study-level information: Ranging from 18 to 49 in age, donors were two women and three men.

HIV-negative, healthy adults without recent acute infections or vaccinations were the donors. Points on this clone: The antigen is undetermined.

Broader study findings: Non-shared clonotypes showed lower generation probabilities than clonotypes common to all four donors. The researchers took only blood, and tissue repertoires probably look different.

Only in-frame clones appear in the TCRdb table, and some are missing; sequencing was by immunoSEQ multiplex PCR. The repertoire holds about 1 million clones, with 75% as singletons. From germline, CDR1 is MNHEY and CDR2 SVGAGI. The V gene lost 1 base and the J gene lost 0 bases, with 12 bases spanning the gap. This CDR3 spans 16 amino acids. The chain couples TRBV6-5 to TRBJ1-1, with D possibly TRBD1 on 5 matching bases. This clonotype was sampled from a young man in good health. The material sequenced was memory CD4+ T cells sorted from blood. The subset is: CD45RA-negative fraction. The CDR3 reads CASSYYPGTVNTEAFF. For the CDR3, the DNA is TGTGCCAGCAGTTACTACCCCGGGACGGTGAACACTGAAGCTTTCTTT.